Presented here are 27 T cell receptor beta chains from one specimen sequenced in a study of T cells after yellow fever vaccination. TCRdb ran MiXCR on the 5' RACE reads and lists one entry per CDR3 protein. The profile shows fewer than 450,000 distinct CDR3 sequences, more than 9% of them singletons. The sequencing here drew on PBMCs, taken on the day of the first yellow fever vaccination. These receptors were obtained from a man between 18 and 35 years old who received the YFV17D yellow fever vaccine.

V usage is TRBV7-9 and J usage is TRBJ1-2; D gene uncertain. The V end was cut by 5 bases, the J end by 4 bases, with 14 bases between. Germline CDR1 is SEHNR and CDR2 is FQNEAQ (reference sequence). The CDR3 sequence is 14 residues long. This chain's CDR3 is CASSPVRDFYGYTF. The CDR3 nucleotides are TGTGCCAGCAGCCCGGTGAGGGATTTCTATGGCTACACCTTC.

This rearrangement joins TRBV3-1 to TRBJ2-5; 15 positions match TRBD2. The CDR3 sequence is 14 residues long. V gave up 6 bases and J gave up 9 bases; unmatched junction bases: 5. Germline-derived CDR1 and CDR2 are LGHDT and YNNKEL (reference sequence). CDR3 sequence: CASRGTSGGSSQYF. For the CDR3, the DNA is TGTGCCAGCAGGGGGACTAGCGGGGGGTCCTCCCAGTACTTC.

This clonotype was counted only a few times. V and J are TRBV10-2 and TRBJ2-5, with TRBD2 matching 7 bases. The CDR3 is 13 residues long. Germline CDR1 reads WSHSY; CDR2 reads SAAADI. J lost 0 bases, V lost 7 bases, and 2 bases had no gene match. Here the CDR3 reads CASTGGNQETQYF. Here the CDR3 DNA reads TGCGCCAGCACCGGGGGGAACCAAGAGACCCAGTACTTC.

As DNA, the CDR3 is TGCGCCAGCAGTATGGAAATAAGCGGGGAGCTGTTTTTT. This gives the protein CASSMEISGELFF. This chain links TRBV5-1 with TRBJ2-2, with D unclear. V gave up 5 bases and J gave up 7 bases, with 12 bases separating them. CDR1 and CDR2 from the germline V gene are SGHRS and YFSETQ. This CDR3 has 13 amino acids.

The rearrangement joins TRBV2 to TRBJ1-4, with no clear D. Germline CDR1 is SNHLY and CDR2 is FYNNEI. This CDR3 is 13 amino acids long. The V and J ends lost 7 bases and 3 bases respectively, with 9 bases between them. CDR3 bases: TGTGCCAGCAATGAGAGGTCTAATGAAAAACTGTTTTTT. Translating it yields CASNERSNEKLFF.

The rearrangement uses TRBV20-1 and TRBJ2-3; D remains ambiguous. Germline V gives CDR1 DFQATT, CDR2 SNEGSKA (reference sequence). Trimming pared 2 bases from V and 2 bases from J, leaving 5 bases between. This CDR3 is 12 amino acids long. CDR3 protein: CSARPATDTQYF. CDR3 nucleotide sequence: TGCAGTGCTAGACCTGCCACAGATACGCAGTATTTT.

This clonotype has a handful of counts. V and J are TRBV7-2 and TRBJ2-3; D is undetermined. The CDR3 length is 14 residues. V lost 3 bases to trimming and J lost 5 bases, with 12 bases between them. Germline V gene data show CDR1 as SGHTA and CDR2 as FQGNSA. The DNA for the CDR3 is TGTGCCAGCAGCTTCGTTGGGGTCAGAGATACGCAGTATTTT. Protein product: CASSFVGVRDTQYF.

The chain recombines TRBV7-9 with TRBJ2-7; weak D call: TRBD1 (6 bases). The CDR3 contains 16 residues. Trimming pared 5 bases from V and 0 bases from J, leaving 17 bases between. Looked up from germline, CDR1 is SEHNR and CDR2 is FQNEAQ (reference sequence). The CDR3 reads CASSHATGSYSYEQYV. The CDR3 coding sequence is TGTGCCAGCAGCCACGCTACAGGGTCTTACTCCTACGAGCAGTACGTC.

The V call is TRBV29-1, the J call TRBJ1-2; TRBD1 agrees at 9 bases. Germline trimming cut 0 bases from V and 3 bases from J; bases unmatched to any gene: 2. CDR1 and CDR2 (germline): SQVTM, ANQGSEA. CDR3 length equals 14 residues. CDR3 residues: CSVEEGQGYYGYTF. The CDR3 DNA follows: TGCAGCGTTGAAGAGGGACAGGGCTACTATGGCTACACCTTC.

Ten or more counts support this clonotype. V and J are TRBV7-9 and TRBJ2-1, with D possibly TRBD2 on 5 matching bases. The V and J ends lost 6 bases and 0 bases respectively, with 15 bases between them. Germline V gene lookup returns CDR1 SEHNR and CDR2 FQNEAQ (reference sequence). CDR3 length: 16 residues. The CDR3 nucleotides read TGTGCCAGCAGGGCCTACGGGGATCCCTCCTACAATGAGCAGTTCTTC. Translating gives CASRAYGDPSYNEQFF.

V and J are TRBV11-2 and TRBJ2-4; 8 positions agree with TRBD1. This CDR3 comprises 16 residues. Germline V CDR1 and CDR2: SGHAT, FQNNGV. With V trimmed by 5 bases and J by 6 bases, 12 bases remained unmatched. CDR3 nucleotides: TGTGCCAGCAGCACCCGGACAGGGAGGCACGGAAACATTCAGTACTTC. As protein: CASSTRTGRHGNIQYF. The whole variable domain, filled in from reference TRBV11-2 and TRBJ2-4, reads EAGVAQSPRYKIIEKRQSVAFWCNPISGHATLYWYQQILGQGPKLLIQFQNNGVVDDSQLPKDRFSAERLKGVDSTLKIQPAKLEDSAVYLCASSTRTGRHGNIQYFGAGTRLSVL.

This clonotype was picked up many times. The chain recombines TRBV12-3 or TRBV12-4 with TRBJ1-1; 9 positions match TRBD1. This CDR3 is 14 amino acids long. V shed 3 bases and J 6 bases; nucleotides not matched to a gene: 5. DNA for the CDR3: TGTGCCAGCAGTTTTAGACAGGGGGTCCCTGAAGCTTTCTTT. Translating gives CASSFRQGVPEAFF.

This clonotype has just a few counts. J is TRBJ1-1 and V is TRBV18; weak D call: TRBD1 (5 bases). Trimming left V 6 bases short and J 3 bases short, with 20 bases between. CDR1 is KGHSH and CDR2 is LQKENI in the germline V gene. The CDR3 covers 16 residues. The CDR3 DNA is TGTGCCAGCTCGCCAGGGCACACTCGGGAGGACACTGAAGCTTTCTTT. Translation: CASSPGHTREDTEAFF.

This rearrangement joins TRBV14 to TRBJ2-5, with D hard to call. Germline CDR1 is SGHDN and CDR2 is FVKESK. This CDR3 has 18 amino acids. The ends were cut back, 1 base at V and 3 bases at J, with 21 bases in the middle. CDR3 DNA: TGTGCCAGCAGCCAAGCGGCTACAGCTAACCCTCTAGAAGAGACCCAGTACTTC. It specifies CASSQAATANPLEETQYF. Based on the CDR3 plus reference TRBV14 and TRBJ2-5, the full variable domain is EAGVTQFPSHSVIEKGQTVTLRCDPISGHDNLYWYRRVMGKEIKFLLHFVKESKQDESGMPNNRFLAERTGGTYSTLKVQPAELEDSGVYFCASSQAATANPLEETQYFGPGTRLLVL.

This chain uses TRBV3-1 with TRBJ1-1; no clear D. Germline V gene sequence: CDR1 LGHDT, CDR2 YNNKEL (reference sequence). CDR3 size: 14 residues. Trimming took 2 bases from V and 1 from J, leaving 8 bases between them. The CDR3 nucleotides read TGTGCCAGCAGCCAACGTGCCGCGAACACTGAAGCTTTCTTT. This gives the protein CASSQRAANTEAFF.

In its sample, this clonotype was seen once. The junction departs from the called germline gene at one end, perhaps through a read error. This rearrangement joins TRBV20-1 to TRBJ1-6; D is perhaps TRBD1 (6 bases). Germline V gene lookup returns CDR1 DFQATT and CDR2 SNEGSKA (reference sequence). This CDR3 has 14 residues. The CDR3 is CSVPQGPLTSSLHF. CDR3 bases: TGCAGTGTCCCACAGGGTCCCCTAACTTCATCCCTCCACTTT.

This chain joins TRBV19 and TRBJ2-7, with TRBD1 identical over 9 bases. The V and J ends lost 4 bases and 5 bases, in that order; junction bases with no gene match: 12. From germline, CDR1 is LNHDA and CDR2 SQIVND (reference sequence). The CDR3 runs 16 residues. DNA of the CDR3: TGTGCCAGTAGTAGGACCCTCGGGACAGGGAGAGACGAGCAGTACTTC. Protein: CASSRTLGTGRDEQYF. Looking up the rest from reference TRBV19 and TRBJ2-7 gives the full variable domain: DGGITQSPKYLFRKEGQNVTLSCEQNLNHDAMYWYRQDPGQGLRLIYYSQIVNDFQKGDIAEGYSVSREKKESFPLTVTSAQKNPTAFYLCASSRTLGTGRDEQYFGPGTRLTVT.

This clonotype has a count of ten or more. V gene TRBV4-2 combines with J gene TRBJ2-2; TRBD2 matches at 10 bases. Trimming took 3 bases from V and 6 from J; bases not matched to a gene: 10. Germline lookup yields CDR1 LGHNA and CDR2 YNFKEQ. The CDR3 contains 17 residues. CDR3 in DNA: TGTGCCAGCAGCCAGTCCTGGACTAGCGGTTCGGCCGGGGAGCTGTTTTTT. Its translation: CASSQSWTSGSAGELFF.

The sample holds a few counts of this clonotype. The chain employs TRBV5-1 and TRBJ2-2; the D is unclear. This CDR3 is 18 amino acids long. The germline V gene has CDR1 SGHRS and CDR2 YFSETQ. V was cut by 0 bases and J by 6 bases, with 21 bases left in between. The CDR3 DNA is TGCGCCAGCAGCTTGGAGACAAGAGGTTTGGGTAATGCCGGGGAGCTGTTTTTT. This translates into CASSLETRGLGNAGELFF.

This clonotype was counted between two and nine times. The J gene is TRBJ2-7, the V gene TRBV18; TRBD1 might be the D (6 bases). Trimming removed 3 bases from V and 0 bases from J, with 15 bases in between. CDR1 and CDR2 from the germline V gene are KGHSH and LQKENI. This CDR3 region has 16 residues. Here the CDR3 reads CASSPAVGQLSYEQYF. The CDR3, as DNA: TGTGCCAGCTCACCTGCCGTCGGACAGCTCTCCTACGAGCAGTACTTC.

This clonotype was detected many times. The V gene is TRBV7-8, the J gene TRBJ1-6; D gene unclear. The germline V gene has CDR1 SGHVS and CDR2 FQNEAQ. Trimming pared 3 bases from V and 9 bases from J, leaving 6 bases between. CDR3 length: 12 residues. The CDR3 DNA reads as TGTGCCAGCAGCTTCTCAGGTTCACCCCTCCACTTT. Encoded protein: CASSFSGSPLHF.

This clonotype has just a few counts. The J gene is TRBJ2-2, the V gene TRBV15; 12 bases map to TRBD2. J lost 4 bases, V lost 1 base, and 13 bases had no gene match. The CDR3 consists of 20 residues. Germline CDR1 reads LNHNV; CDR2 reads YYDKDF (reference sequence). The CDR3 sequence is CATSRARGTSGRAGTGELFF. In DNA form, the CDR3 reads TGTGCCACCAGCAGAGCAAGGGGGACTAGCGGGCGCGCGGGCACCGGGGAGCTGTTTTTT.

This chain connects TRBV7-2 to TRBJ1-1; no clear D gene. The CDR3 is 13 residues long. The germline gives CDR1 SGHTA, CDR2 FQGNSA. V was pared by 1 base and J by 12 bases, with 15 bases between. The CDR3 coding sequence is TGTGCCAGCAGCTTAGAGCGGCTAGTTAGCACTTTCTTT. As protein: CASSLERLVSTFF.

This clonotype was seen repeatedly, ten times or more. The CDR3 DNA sequence: TGCAGCGTCTTTGGGACAGGGGGAAATGAGCAGTTCTTC. Residues: CSVFGTGGNEQFF. This rearrangement joins TRBV29-1 to TRBJ2-1, with 11 bases that match TRBD1. This CDR3 region has 13 residues. The junction had 5 bases not matched to a gene; V was cut back by 6 bases and J by 7 bases. Germline values: CDR1 SQVTM, CDR2 ANQGSEA.

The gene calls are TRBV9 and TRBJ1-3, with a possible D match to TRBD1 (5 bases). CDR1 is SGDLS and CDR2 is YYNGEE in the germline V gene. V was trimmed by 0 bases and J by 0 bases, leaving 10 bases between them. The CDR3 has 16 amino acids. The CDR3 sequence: CASSVAPGNSGNTIYF. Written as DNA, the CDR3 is TGTGCCAGCAGCGTAGCTCCAGGGAACTCTGGAAACACCATATATTTT.

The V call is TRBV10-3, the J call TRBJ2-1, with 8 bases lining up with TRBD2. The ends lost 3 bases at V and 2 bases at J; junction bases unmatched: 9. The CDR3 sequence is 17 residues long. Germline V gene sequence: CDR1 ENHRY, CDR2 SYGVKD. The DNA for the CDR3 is TGTGCCATCAGTGATCTGGTAGCGGGGAAACCCTACAATGAGCAGTTCTTC. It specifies CAISDLVAGKPYNEQFF.

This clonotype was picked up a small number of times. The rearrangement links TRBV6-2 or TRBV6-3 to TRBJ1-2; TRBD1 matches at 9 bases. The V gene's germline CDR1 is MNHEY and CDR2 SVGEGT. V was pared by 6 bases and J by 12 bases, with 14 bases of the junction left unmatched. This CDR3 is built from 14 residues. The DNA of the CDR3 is TGTGCCAGCAGCTGGAACAGGGGGCGCAGAGGAAACACCTTC. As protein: CASSWNRGRRGNTF.